The 15 T cell receptor beta chains reported below all come from one sample, sequenced in a study of OX40 agonist ivuxolimab in advanced cancers. The protocol was immunoSEQ multiplex PCR, while the TCRdb copy is restricted to in-frame clones and leaves out a portion. The data hold 60,000 or so clones, with around 93% observed a single time. The sequences come from CD4+ or CD8+ T cells sorted from blood, collected in a trial of the OX40 agonist ivuxolimab. These receptors were collected from an adult with an advanced solid tumor such as melanoma, head and neck, liver or kidney cancer.

The rearrangement joins TRBV2 to TRBJ1-1; D call uncertain. V was shortened by 7 bases and J by 3 bases, with 18 bases between the two germline ends. The CDR3 runs to 15 residues. In germline, CDR1 is SNHLY, CDR2 FYNNEI. CDR3 sequence reads: CASTPPHRGDTEAFF. The CDR3 DNA is TGTGCCAGCACCCCGCCCCATCGGGGAGACACTGAAGCTTTCTTT.

This chain uses TRBV5-6 with TRBJ2-7, with 7 positions matching TRBD2. The length of the CDR3 is 14 residues. The V segment lost 4 bases and the J segment 4 bases; nucleotides outside the gene matches: 8. Germline assignment: CDR1 SGHDT and CDR2 YYEEEE. CDR3 sequence (DNA): TGTGCCAGCAGCGGCGGGAGTAGAGTGTACGAGCAGTACTTC. It is translated as CASSGGSRVYEQYF.

This chain uses TRBV7-3 with TRBJ2-1; 12 bases match TRBD2. V lost 5 bases and J lost 9; bases outside the gene matches: 8. The CDR3 sequence is 15 residues long. Looked up from germline, CDR1 is SGHTA and CDR2 is FQGTGA. CDR3 bases: TGTGCCAGCAGCACGAACGGACTAGCGGGATCTGAGCAGTTCTTC. It translates to CASSTNGLAGSEQFF.

The DNA for the CDR3 is TGTGCCATCAGTGAGGCTCGGGAGGGCACTGAAGCTTTCTTT. Its translation: CAISEAREGTEAFF. J is TRBJ1-1 and V is TRBV10-3; D is unresolved. Germline-derived CDR1 and CDR2 are ENHRY and SYGVKD. Trimming removed 2 bases from V and 4 bases from J, with 11 bases in between. The CDR3 has 14 residues.

This chain uses TRBV15 with TRBJ1-5, with a weak D call TRBD1 (6 bases). The CDR3 totals 16 residues. Trimming shortened V by 4 bases and J by 0 bases, and 13 bases separated the two germline ends. CDR1 is LNHNV, CDR2 YYDKDF, per germline (reference sequence). The CDR3 nucleotides read TGTGCCACCAGCATCACAGGGCCTTATAGCAATCAGCCCCAGCATTTT. Translating it yields CATSITGPYSNQPQHF.

V gene TRBV29-1 combines with J gene TRBJ2-7, with 8 bases lining up with TRBD1. There are 14 residues in the CDR3. V gave up 0 bases and J gave up 7 bases; unmatched junction bases: 8. Germline CDR1 reads SQVTM; CDR2 reads ANQGSEA. The CDR3 loop reads CSVEDGQGAREQYF. In DNA form, the CDR3 reads TGCAGCGTTGAAGATGGGCAGGGGGCCCGGGAGCAGTACTTC.

The chain joins TRBV29-1 to TRBJ2-2; TRBD1 or TRBD2 may be the D gene (5 bases each). Germline V gene data show CDR1 as SQVTM and CDR2 as ANQGSEA. V lost 3 bases and J 2 bases, leaving 10 bases between the germline ends. The CDR3 runs 14 residues. CDR3 sequence reads: CSVEFGGNTGELFF. Written as DNA, the CDR3 is TGCAGCGTTGAGTTTGGGGGAAACACCGGGGAGCTGTTTTTT.

The chain recombines TRBV19 with TRBJ2-5; D is unresolved. The germline V and J ends were trimmed by 4 bases and 4 bases, with 13 bases remaining between them. The CDR3 spans 14 residues. CDR1 is LNHDA, CDR2 SQIVND, per germline (reference sequence). CDR3 sequence: CASSKGGSLETQYF. The CDR3 nucleotides are TGTGCCAGTAGTAAGGGCGGCAGTTTAGAGACCCAGTACTTC. Full variable domain (missing parts from reference TRBV19 and TRBJ2-5): DGGITQSPKYLFRKEGQNVTLSCEQNLNHDAMYWYRQDPGQGLRLIYYSQIVNDFQKGDIAEGYSVSREKKESFPLTVTSAQKNPTAFYLCASSKGGSLETQYFGPGTRLLVL.

The CDR3 DNA is TGTGCCAGCAGCTCCAGGACAGGGTGGGACACAACTAATGAAAAACTGTTTTTT. This encodes CASSSRTGWDTTNEKLFF. The chain employs TRBV7-6 and TRBJ1-4, with 8 bases matching TRBD1. The CDR3 consists of 18 residues. Trimming took 4 bases from V and 0 from J; bases not matched to a gene: 10. Germline CDR1 reads SGHVS; CDR2 reads FNYEAQ.

The chain combines TRBV29-1 with TRBJ2-3; no clear D. V lost 4 bases to trimming and J lost 1 base, with 18 bases between them. This CDR3 has 16 residues. The germline gives CDR1 SQVTM, CDR2 ANQGSEA. CDR3 bases: TGCAGCGTTGTGGGTATCGAAGGAGCTCGCACAGATACGCAGTATTTT. Translation: CSVVGIEGARTDTQYF.

The chain has TRBV5-4 and TRBJ1-2; D perhaps matches TRBD1 (5 bases). Germline CDR1 is SGHNT and CDR2 is YYREEE (reference sequence). The V and J ends lost 1 base and 2 bases respectively, with 12 bases between them. There are 15 residues in the CDR3. In DNA form, the CDR3 reads TGTGCCAGCAGCTTGATCTGGGGCACGAACTATGGCTACACCTTC. Residues: CASSLIWGTNYGYTF.

This sequence joins TRBV13 and TRBJ2-7, with D unresolved. From germline, CDR1 is PRHDT and CDR2 FYEKMQ (reference sequence). V dropped 4 bases and J dropped 0 bases, with 4 bases sitting between them. The CDR3 is made up of 12 amino acids. The CDR3 sequence: CASSSASYEQYF. The CDR3 bases are TGTGCCAGCAGCTCGGCCTCCTACGAGCAGTACTTC.

The J gene is TRBJ2-7, the V gene TRBV7-9; 8 bases line up with TRBD1. The J segment lost 3 bases and the V segment lost 5 bases, leaving 3 bases of the junction unmatched. Germline CDR1 and CDR2: SEHNR and FQNEAQ (reference sequence). This CDR3 has 13 residues. Here the CDR3 reads CASSGDRLYEQYF. The CDR3 DNA is TGTGCCAGCAGCGGGGACAGGCTCTACGAGCAGTACTTC.

The genes are TRBV6-5 and TRBJ2-3, with D perhaps matching TRBD2 (5 bases). V was trimmed by 2 bases and J by 0 bases, leaving 9 bases between them. Germline assignment: CDR1 MNHEY and CDR2 SVGAGI. CDR3 length: 15 amino acids. CDR3 in DNA: TGTGCCAGCAGTTACGGGGAGCCCAGCACAGATACGCAGTATTTT. Amino acids: CASSYGEPSTDTQYF.

This clone was counted once. This sequence joins TRBV9 and TRBJ2-3; 9 bases align to TRBD1. The CDR3 extends over 15 amino acids. V dropped 4 bases and J dropped 3; count of bases not matched to a gene: 6. In germline, CDR1 is SGDLS, CDR2 YYNGEE. The CDR3 bases are TGTGCCAGCAGCCAGACAGGGGGTCGGACAGATACGCAGTATTTT. Residues: CASSQTGGRTDTQYF.